This TCR beta chain derives from a study of STAT5B mutations in CD4+ large granular lymphocyte leukemia. The wider study: Healthy donors showed HLA-associated enrichment of the CDR3 'QG' motif.

Measured with immunoSEQ multiplex PCR; TCRdb has only the in-frame clones, and not every one. The sample includes roughly 40,000 clones, 81% of them seen just once. Germline V gives CDR1 LNHDA, CDR2 SQIVND (reference sequence). CDR3 length equals 14 residues. The ends were cut back, 5 bases at V and 2 bases at J, with 12 bases in the middle. Concerning this clone: Its antigen is unknown.

Notes on the study in general: TRBV06-family usage was enriched in top patient clones (8/27) versus controls (2/35).

The chain employs TRBV19 and TRBJ1-2; D perhaps matches TRBD1 (5 bases). Sequenced input: CD4+ T cells from blood buffy coats. This receptor was identified in a human donor in good health. The CDR3 loop reads CASSLGRVNYGYTF. CDR3 coding DNA: TGTGCCAGTAGTCTGGGACGGGTGAACTATGGCTACACCTTC.